This TCR beta chain was recorded in a study of CD8+CD57+ T cells in acquired aplastic anemia. Study-level background: Sorted cells (CD4+ and CD8+) yielded DNA amounts that averaged roughly 3.5 ug. Healthy donor sequencing depth: some 10 million CD4+, some 12 million CD8+ reads. General observations from the study: Patients and controls had in common 25 to 30 CD8+ CDR3 sequences.

CDR1 is SGHVS, CDR2 FNYEAQ, per germline. The V end lost 1 base, the J end lost 8 bases, and 17 bases lay between the germline ends. The CDR3 is 15 residues long. This clonotype was seen many times. Its antigen is not known. According to the study, genomic DNA was the template for TCR beta VDJ and CDR3 profiling. TCRdb re-called the reads with MiXCR, one entry per CDR3 protein. This sample has a few hundred thousand distinct CDR3 sequences, with 30% to 35% found just once. Sequencing was carried out using sorted CD4+, CD8+, or CD8+CD57+ T cells (not recorded which) from PBMCs. The chain uses TRBV7-6 and TRBJ1-1, with D perhaps matching TRBD1 (5 bases). This receptor was taken from a human donor in good health, serving as a control. In nucleotides, the CDR3 is TGTGCCAGCAGCTTAGGAGGGAGCAGGGTAGGGGAAGCTTTCTTT. Its protein product is CASSLGGSRVGEAFF.